This TCR beta chain was documented in a study of T cells after yellow fever vaccination. Looking at the study overall: Fractions low in cell number were prepared with SMART-Seq v4 Ultra Low Input. The study, taken as a whole, reports: Weaker overall was a secondary response that nonetheless peaked faster, on day 5 versus 15. Clonotype sharing between CD4 and CD8 compartments was small.

TCRdb ran MiXCR on the 5' RACE reads and lists one entry per CDR3 protein. The table includes some 350,000 distinct CDR3 sequences, 7.5% to 9% detected once. Germline V gives CDR1 SGHDT, CDR2 YYEEEE. This CDR3 is 16 amino acids long. The ends lost 4 bases at V and 8 bases at J; junction bases unmatched: 12. A note on this clonotype: Its antigen is unknown.

The receptor comes from a young man who received the YFV17D yellow fever vaccine. V gene TRBV5-6 combines with J gene TRBJ1-6; 7 bases align to TRBD1. The sample here was PBMCs, taken on the day of the first yellow fever vaccination. The CDR3 here is CASSRQGWGFDSPLHF. CDR3 nucleotide sequence: TGTGCCAGCAGCCGACAGGGTTGGGGGTTTGATTCACCCCTCCACTTT.